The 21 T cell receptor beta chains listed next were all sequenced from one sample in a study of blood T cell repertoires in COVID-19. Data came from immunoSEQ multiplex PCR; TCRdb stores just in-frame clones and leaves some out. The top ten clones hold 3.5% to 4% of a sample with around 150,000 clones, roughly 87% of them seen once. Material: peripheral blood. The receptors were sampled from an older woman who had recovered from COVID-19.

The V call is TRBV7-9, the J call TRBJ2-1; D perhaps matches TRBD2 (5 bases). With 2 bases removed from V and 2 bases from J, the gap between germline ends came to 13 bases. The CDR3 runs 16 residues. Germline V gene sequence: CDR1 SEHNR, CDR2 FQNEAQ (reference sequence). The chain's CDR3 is CASSLSLSGAYNEQFF. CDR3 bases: TGTGCCAGCAGCTTAAGTCTCAGCGGAGCCTACAATGAGCAGTTCTTC.

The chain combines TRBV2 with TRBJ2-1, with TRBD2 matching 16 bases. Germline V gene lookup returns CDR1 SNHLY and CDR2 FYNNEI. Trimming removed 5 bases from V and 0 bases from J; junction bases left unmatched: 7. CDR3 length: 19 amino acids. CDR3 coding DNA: TGTGCCAGCAGTCCGGGACTAGCGGGGGGGAAAGGCTCCTACAATGAGCAGTTCTTC. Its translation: CASSPGLAGGKGSYNEQFF.

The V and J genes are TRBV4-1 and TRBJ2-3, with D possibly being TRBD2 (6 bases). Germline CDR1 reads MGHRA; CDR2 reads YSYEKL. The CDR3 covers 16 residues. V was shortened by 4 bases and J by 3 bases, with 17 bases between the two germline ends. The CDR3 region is CASSRTGDSRTDTQYF. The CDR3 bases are TGCGCCAGCAGCCGGACCGGGGACTCAAGAACAGATACGCAGTATTTT.

As DNA, the CDR3 is TGTGCCAGCAGCGTAGGGTCGGGACAGGGGGCTAATGGAAACACCATATATTTT. Its translation is CASSVGSGQGANGNTIYF. This chain links TRBV9 with TRBJ1-3, with 12 bases that match TRBD1. Germline V gene sequence: CDR1 SGDLS, CDR2 YYNGEE. The CDR3 has 18 residues. The V and J ends lost 0 bases and 3 bases, in that order; junction bases with no gene match: 7.

The CDR3 DNA reads TGTGCCAGCAGCTCCGGGGGGTACAGCACTGAAGCTTTCTTT. It encodes CASSSGGYSTEAFF. The chain is built from TRBV5-6 and TRBJ1-1, with D possibly TRBD1 on 5 matching bases. The CDR3 covers 14 residues. CDR1 and CDR2 (germline): SGHDT, YYEEEE. Trimming stripped 3 bases from V and 4 bases from J, with 13 bases between.

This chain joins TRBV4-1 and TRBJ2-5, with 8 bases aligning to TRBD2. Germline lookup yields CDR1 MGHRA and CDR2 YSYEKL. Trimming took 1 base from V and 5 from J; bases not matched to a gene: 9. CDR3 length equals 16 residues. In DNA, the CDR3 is TGCGCCAGCAGCCAAGTAGGTGCGGGGGGCTTGGAGACCCAGTACTTC. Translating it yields CASSQVGAGGLETQYF.

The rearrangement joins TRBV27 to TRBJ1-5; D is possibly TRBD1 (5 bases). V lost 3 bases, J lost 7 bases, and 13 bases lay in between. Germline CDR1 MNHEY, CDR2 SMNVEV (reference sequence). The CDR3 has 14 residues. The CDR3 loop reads CASSFQGPGQPQHF. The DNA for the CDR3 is TGTGCCAGCAGTTTTCAGGGCCCCGGCCAGCCCCAGCATTTT.

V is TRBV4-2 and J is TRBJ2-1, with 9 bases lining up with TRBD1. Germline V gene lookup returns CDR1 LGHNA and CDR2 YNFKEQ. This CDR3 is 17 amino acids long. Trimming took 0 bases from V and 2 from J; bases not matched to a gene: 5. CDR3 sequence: CASSQDDRGGAYNEQFF. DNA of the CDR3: TGTGCCAGCAGCCAAGATGACAGGGGGGGGGCCTACAATGAGCAGTTCTTC.

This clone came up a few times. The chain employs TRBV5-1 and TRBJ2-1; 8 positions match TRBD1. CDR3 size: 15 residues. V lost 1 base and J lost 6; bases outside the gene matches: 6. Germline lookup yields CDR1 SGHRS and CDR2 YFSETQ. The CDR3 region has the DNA TGCGCCAGCAGCTTGCTAGACAGGGGAGGCAATGAGCAGTTCTTC. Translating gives CASSLLDRGGNEQFF.

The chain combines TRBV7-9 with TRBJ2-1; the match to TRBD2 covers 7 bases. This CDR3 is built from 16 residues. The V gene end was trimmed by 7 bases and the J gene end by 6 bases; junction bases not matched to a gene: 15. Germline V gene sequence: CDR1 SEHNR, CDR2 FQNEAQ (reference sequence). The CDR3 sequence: CASKPSRGDLANEQFF. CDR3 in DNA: TGTGCCAGCAAGCCTAGTCGGGGGGATTTGGCCAATGAGCAGTTCTTC.

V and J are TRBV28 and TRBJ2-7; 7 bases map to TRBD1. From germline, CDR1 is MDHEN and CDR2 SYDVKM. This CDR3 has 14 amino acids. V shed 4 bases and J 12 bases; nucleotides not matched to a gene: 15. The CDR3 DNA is TGTGCCAGCAGTTCAAGACAGGACAGGTCGCCTTGGTACTTC. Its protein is CASSSRQDRSPWYF.

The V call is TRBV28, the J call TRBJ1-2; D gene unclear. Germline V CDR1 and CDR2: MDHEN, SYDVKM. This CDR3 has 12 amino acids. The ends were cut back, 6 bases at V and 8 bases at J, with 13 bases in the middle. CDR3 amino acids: CASSPNLGGYTF. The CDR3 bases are TGTGCCAGCAGCCCGAATTTGGGCGGCTACACCTTC.

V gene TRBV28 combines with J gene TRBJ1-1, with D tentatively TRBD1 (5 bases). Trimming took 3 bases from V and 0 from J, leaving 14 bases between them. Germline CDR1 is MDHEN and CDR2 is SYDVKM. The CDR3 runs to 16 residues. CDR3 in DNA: TGTGCCAGCAGTTTTGGGGCCATTCGTATGAACACTGAAGCTTTCTTT. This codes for CASSFGAIRMNTEAFF. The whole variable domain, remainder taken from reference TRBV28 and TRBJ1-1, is DVKVTQSSRYLVKRTGEKVFLECVQDMDHENMFWYRQDPGLGLRLIYFSYDVKMKEKGDIPEGYSVSREKKERFSLILESASTNQTSMYLCASSFGAIRMNTEAFFGQGTRLTVV.

The chain's CDR3 is CASSFGTGDTEAFF. Here the CDR3 DNA reads TGCGCCAGCAGCTTCGGGACAGGGGACACTGAAGCTTTCTTT. The chain is built from TRBV5-1 and TRBJ1-1; 10 nucleotides align to TRBD1. CDR3 size: 14 residues. Germline V gene lookup returns CDR1 SGHRS and CDR2 YFSETQ. V gave up 2 bases and J gave up 3 bases; unmatched junction bases: 1.

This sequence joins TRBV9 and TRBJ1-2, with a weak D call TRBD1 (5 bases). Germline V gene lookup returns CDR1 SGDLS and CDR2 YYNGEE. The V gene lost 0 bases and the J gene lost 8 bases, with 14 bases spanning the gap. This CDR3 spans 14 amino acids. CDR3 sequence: CASSVDGGQRGYTF. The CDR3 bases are TGTGCCAGCAGCGTAGACGGCGGACAAAGGGGCTACACCTTC.

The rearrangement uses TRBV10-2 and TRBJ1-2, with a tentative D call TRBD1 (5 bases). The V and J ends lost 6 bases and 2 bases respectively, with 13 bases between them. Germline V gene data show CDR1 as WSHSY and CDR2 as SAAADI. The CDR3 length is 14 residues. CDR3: CASRGAGSNYGYTF. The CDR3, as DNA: TGCGCCAGCAGGGGTGCAGGGTCAAACTATGGCTACACCTTC.

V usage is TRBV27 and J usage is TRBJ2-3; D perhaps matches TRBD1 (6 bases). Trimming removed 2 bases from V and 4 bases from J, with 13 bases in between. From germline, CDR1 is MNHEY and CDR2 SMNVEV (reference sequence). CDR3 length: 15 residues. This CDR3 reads CASSLQGHRADTQYF. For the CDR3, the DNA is TGTGCCAGCAGTTTACAAGGGCACAGGGCAGATACGCAGTATTTT.

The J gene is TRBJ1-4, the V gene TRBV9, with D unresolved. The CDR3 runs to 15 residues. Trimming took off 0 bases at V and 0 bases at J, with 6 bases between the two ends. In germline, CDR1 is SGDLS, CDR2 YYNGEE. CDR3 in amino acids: CASSVAGATNEKLFF. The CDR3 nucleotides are TGTGCCAGCAGCGTAGCGGGAGCAACTAATGAAAAACTGTTTTTT.

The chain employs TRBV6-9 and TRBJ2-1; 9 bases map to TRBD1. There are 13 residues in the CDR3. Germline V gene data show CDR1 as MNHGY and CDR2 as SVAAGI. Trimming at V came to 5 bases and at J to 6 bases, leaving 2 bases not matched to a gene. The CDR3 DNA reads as TGTGCCAGCAGTCGGACAGGGGTCAATGAGCAGTTCTTC. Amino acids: CASSRTGVNEQFF.

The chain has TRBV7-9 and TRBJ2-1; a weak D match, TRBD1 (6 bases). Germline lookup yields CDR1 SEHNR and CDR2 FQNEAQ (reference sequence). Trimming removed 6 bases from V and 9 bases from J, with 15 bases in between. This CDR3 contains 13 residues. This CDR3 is CASRAITGTEQFF. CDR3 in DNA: TGTGCCAGCAGGGCAATTACAGGGACTGAGCAGTTCTTC.

CDR3 loop: CASRNTGGGQPQHF. DNA for the CDR3: TGTGCCAGCAGAAATACAGGGGGCGGTCAGCCCCAGCATTTT. V is TRBV6-5 and J is TRBJ1-5; 9 nucleotides agree with TRBD1. The germline V gene encodes CDR1 MNHEY and CDR2 SVGAGI. The CDR3 length is 14 residues. J was trimmed by 6 bases and V by 6 bases; bases with no gene match: 6.